The 17 T cell receptor beta chains below come from one sample, sequenced in a study of cytomegalovirus exposure and HLA in healthy donors. PCR employed 60 Vbeta and 13 Jbeta primers. TCRdb's copy holds only in-frame clones and misses some; the assay was immunoSEQ multiplex PCR. This table holds around 200,000 clones, around 76% found once. Sequencing was performed on PBMCs. All receptors derive from a young woman in good health and CMV-seropositive.

This clone was recorded a few times. This chain connects TRBV9 to TRBJ2-3; D uncertain. The CDR3 loop spans 15 amino acids. The V and J ends lost 4 bases and 0 bases respectively, with 12 bases between them. Germline assignment: CDR1 SGDLS and CDR2 YYNGEE. The CDR3 sequence: CASSLTYWSTDTQYF. The CDR3 DNA follows: TGTGCCAGCAGCCTAACCTACTGGAGCACAGATACGCAGTATTTT.

The CDR3 bases are TGTGCCAGCAGCTTCCGCCAAGAGACCCAGTACTTC. This sequence encodes CASSFRQETQYF. This chain uses TRBV7-2 with TRBJ2-5; D is unresolved. Germline values: CDR1 SGHTA, CDR2 FQGNSA. The CDR3 sequence is 12 residues long. Trimming shortened V by 3 bases and J by 1 base, and 3 bases separated the two germline ends. Full variable domain (rest looked up from reference TRBV7-2 and TRBJ2-5): GAGVSQSPSNKVTEKGKDVELRCDPISGHTALYWYRQSLGQGLEFLIYFQGNSAPDKSGLPSDRFSAERTGGSVSTLTIQRTQQEDSAVYLCASSFRQETQYFGPGTRLLVL.

This clone was recorded only once. The chain employs TRBV5-1 and TRBJ2-5, with D perhaps TRBD1 (5 bases). Trimming shortened V by 5 bases and J by 5 bases, and 13 bases separated the two germline ends. Germline-derived CDR1 and CDR2 are SGHRS and YFSETQ. The CDR3 is 13 residues long. CDR3 sequence: CASSSQVGETQYF. The CDR3 DNA sequence: TGCGCCAGCAGTTCACAGGTCGGGGAGACCCAGTACTTC. Full variable domain (outside the CDR3, taken from reference TRBV5-1 and TRBJ2-5): KAGVTQTPRYLIKTRGQQVTLSCSPISGHRSVSWYQQTPGQGLQFLFEYFSETQRNKGNFPGRFSGRQFSNSRSEMNVSTLELGDSALYLCASSSQVGETQYFGPGTRLLVL.

This clone appeared once. V usage is TRBV11-3 and J usage is TRBJ1-1; a possible D gene is TRBD1 (5 bases). The CDR3 is 14 amino acids. V lost 6 bases and J lost 4, with 15 bases in between. CDR1 and CDR2 (germline): SGHNT, YENEEA. The CDR3 DNA is TGTGCCAGCAGTTCAGGGTTCCCGGGCACTGAAGCTTTCTTT. This sequence encodes CASSSGFPGTEAFF.

This clone was seen once. The chain couples TRBV7-9 to TRBJ1-1; 7 bases are shared with TRBD1. Germline V lookup: CDR1 SEHNR, CDR2 FQNEAQ (reference sequence). The CDR3 loop spans 13 amino acids. J gave up 4 bases and V 4 bases, and 3 bases lay outside the gene matches. The CDR3 here is CASSSSGGTEAFF. The CDR3 DNA sequence: TGTGCCAGCAGCTCCTCAGGGGGCACTGAAGCTTTCTTT.

The V and J genes are TRBV6-1 and TRBJ1-5; D gene uncertain. CDR1 is MNHNS, CDR2 SASEGT, per germline. The V gene lost 5 bases and the J gene lost 1 base, with 9 bases spanning the gap. The CDR3 is 14 residues long. The DNA of the CDR3 is TGTGCCAGCAGTCCACACCAGAGCAATCAGCCCCAGCATTTT. Amino acid sequence: CASSPHQSNQPQHF.

The chain uses TRBV4-1 and TRBJ2-3; 10 bases match TRBD2. Trimming removed 4 bases from V and 2 bases from J; junction bases left unmatched: 6. Per germline, CDR1 MGHRA and CDR2 YSYEKL. The CDR3 totals 16 residues. CDR3 nucleotide sequence: TGCGCCAGCAGCCCAAGCGGGAGGGCCTCCACAGATACGCAGTATTTT. This encodes CASSPSGRASTDTQYF.

The gene calls are TRBV2 and TRBJ2-5; D perhaps matches TRBD2 (7 bases). Germline V CDR1 and CDR2: SNHLY, FYNNEI. CDR3 length equals 15 residues. Trimming removed 4 bases at V and 2 bases at J, with 14 bases between. As DNA, the CDR3 is TGTGCCAGCAGTGCCGTCAGGGGAGGGCAAGAGACCCAGTACTTC. This encodes CASSAVRGGQETQYF.

This chain joins TRBV6-1 and TRBJ2-4; D gene unclear. The germline gives CDR1 MNHNS, CDR2 SASEGT. Trimming shortened V by 5 bases and J by 11 bases, and 13 bases separated the two germline ends. The CDR3 contains 12 residues. CDR3 sequence reads: CASSTRALVQYF. Written as DNA, the CDR3 is TGTGCCAGCAGTACTCGAGCCTTAGTTCAGTACTTC.

This clone was detected once. The chain uses TRBV6-5 and TRBJ1-1; no clear D gene. Trimming cost V 7 bases and J 0 bases, with 12 bases left between them. Germline CDR1 is MNHEY and CDR2 is SVGAGI. The CDR3 totals 14 residues. The CDR3 reads CASIGGLVNTEAFF. Written as DNA, the CDR3 is TGTGCCAGCATAGGCGGCTTGGTGAACACTGAAGCTTTCTTT.

This chain connects TRBV7-9 to TRBJ2-3; TRBD2 matches 7 bases. The germline V gene encodes CDR1 SEHNR and CDR2 FQNEAQ (reference sequence). With 4 bases clipped from V and 1 base from J, the junction kept 2 bases outside the gene matches. The CDR3 spans 14 residues. Here the CDR3 DNA reads TGTGCCAGCAGCTCGAGCGGGGGCACAGATACGCAGTATTTT. This gives the protein CASSSSGGTDTQYF.

This clone has ten or more counts. This rearrangement joins TRBV29-1 to TRBJ2-1; 8 nucleotides match TRBD1. J was trimmed by 2 bases and V by 7 bases; bases with no gene match: 7. Germline-derived CDR1 and CDR2 are SQVTM and ANQGSEA. This CDR3 spans 14 amino acids. The CDR3 is CSGSDRGTYNEQFF. DNA of the CDR3: TGCAGCGGTTCAGACAGGGGCACCTACAATGAGCAGTTCTTC.

The chain has TRBV5-4 and TRBJ1-1; D possibly corresponds to TRBD1 (6 bases). The CDR3 has 15 amino acids. In germline, CDR1 is SGHNT, CDR2 YYREEE (reference sequence). Trimming left V 4 bases short and J 0 bases short, with 13 bases between. CDR3 in amino acids: CASSVKPGVNTEAFF. The CDR3 DNA follows: TGTGCCAGCAGCGTAAAACCAGGGGTGAACACTGAAGCTTTCTTT.

V is TRBV9 and J is TRBJ1-1; D not certain. Germline V gene sequence: CDR1 SGDLS, CDR2 YYNGEE. This CDR3 is 13 amino acids long. Trimming removed 3 bases from V and 1 base from J, with 7 bases in between. In DNA form, the CDR3 reads TGTGCCAGCAGCGGACCGGGGAACACTGAAGCTTTCTTT. It specifies CASSGPGNTEAFF.

V usage is TRBV7-9 and J usage is TRBJ2-3, with D perhaps matching TRBD2 (5 bases). This CDR3 spans 15 amino acids. The ends were cut back, 2 bases at V and 3 bases at J, with 12 bases in the middle. The germline CDR1 and CDR2 sequences are SEHNR and FQNEAQ (reference sequence). The DNA for the CDR3 is TGTGCCAGCAGCTTACTGAGCGGTCAAACAGATACGCAGTATTTT. Its protein product is CASSLLSGQTDTQYF. Full variable domain (rest looked up from reference TRBV7-9 and TRBJ2-3): DTGVSQNPRHKITKRGQNVTFRCDPISEHNRLYWYRQTLGQGPEFLTYFQNEAQLEKSRLLSDRFSAERPKGSFSTLEIQRTEQGDSAMYLCASSLLSGQTDTQYFGPGTRLTVL.

This clone showed up just a few times. The rearrangement uses TRBV5-1 and TRBJ2-5, with 10 bases identical to TRBD2. CDR1 and CDR2 (germline): SGHRS, YFSETQ. The CDR3 has 18 amino acids. V lost 6 bases to trimming and J lost 3 bases; unmatched junction nucleotides: 17. The CDR3 region is CASTPVGTSESSKETQYF. CDR3 sequence (DNA): TGCGCCAGCACCCCAGTGGGGACTAGCGAATCCTCAAAAGAGACCCAGTACTTC.

V gene TRBV7-9 combines with J gene TRBJ1-1; maybe TRBD1 (5 bases). V was cut by 2 bases and J by 3 bases, with 10 bases left in between. Germline CDR1 and CDR2: SEHNR and FQNEAQ (reference sequence). CDR3 length: 14 residues. The CDR3 sequence: CASSLQGTYTEAFF. The CDR3 coding sequence is TGTGCCAGCAGCTTACAGGGAACATACACTGAAGCTTTCTTT.